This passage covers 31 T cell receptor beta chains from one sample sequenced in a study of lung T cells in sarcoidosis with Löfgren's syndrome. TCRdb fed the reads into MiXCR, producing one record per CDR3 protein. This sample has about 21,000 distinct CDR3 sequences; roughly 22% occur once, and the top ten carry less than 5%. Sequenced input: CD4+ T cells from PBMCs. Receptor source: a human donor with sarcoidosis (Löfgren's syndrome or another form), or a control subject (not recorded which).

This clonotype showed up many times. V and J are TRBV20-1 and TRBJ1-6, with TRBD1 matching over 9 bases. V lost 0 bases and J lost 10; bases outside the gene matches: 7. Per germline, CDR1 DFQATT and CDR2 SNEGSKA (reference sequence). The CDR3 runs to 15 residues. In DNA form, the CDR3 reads TGCAGTGCTAGAGACTCCGGGACAGGGATATCACCCCTCCACTTT. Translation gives CSARDSGTGISPLHF.

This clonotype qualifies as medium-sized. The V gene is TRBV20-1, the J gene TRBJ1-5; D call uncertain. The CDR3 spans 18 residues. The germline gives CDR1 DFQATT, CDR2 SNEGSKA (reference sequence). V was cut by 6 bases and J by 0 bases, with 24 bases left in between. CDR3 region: CSARNPRAATISNQPQHF. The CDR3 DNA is TGCAGTGCCCGCAATCCGAGGGCCGCAACAATTAGCAATCAGCCCCAGCATTTT.

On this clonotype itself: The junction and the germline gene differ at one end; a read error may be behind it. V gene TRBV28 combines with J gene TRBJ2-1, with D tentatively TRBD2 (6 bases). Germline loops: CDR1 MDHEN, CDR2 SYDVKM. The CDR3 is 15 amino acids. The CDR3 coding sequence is TGTGCCAGCACCTCCGGGACTGTTATTAACAATGGGCAGTTCTTC. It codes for CASTSGTVINNGQFF.

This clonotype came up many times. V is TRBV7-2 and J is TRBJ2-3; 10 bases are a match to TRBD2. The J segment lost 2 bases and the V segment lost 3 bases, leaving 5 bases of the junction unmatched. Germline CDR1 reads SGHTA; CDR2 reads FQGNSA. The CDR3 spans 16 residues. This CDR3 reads CASSFASGSITDTQYF. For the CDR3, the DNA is TGTGCCAGCAGCTTTGCTAGCGGGAGTATCACAGATACGCAGTATTTT.

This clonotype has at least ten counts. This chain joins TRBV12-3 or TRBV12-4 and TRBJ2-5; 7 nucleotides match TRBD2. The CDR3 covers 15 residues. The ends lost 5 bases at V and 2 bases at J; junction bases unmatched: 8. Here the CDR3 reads CASSPPGLRQETQYF. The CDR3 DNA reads TGTGCCAGCAGTCCGCCGGGACTAAGACAAGAGACCCAGTACTTC.

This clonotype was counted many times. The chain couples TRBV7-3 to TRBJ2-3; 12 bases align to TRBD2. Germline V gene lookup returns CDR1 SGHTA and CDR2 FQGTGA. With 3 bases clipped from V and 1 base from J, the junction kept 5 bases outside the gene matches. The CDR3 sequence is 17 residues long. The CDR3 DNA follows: TGTGCCAGCAGCTTTGGACTAGCGGGGCGAGGCACAGATACGCAGTATTTT. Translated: CASSFGLAGRGTDTQYF.

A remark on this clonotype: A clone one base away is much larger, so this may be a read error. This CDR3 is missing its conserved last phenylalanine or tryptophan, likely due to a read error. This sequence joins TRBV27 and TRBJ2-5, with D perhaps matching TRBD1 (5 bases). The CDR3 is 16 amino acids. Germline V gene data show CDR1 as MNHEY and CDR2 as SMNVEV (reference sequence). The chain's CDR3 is CASGLRSGSPGETQYL. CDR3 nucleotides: TGTGCCAGCGGTTTGCGGTCCGGTTCCCCAGGGGAGACCCAGTACCTC.

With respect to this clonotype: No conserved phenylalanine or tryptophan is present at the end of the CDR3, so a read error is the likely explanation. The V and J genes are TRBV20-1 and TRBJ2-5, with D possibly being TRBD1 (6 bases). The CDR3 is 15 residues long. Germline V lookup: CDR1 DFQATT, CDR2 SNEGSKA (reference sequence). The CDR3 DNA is TGCAGCGCCCAGACACCCGGGTCCACAGGGGAGACCCAGTACCTC. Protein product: CSAQTPGSTGETQYL.

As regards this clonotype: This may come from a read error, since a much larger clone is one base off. The CDR3 DNA reads TGTGCCAGCTCACCATGGGCTAGTAGGGATGAGCGGTTCTTC. Protein: CASSPWASRDERFF. The chain is built from TRBV18 and TRBJ2-1; no definite D call. The CDR3 length is 14 residues. Germline CDR1 KGHSH, CDR2 LQKENI.

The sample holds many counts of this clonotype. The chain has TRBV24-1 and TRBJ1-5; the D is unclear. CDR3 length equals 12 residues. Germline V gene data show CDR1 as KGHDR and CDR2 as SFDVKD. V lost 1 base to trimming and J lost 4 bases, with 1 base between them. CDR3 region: CATSDFNQPQHF. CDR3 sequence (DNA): TGTGCCACCAGTGATTTTAATCAGCCCCAGCATTTT.

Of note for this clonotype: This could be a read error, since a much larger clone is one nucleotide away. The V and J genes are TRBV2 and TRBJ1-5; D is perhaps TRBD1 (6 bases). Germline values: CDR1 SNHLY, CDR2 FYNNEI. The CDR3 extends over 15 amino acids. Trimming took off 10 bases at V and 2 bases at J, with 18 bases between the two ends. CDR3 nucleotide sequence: TGTGCCAACAGGGAAAACAGAGGCGGCAATCAGCCCCAGCATTTT. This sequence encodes CANRENRGGNQPQHF.

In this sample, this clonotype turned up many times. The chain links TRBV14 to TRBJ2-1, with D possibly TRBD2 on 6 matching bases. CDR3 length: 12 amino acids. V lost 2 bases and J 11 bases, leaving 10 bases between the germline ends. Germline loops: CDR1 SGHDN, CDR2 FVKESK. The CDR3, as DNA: TGTGCCAGCAGCCAATCAGCGGGCAAGCAGTTCTTC. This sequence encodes CASSQSAGKQFF.

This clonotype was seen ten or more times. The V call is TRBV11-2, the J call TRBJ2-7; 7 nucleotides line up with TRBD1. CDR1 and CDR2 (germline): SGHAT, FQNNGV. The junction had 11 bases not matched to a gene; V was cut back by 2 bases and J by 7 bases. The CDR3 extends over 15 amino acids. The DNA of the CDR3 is TGTGCCAGCAGCTTAAACAGCCAGGGGGTGGGTGAGCAGTACTTC. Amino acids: CASSLNSQGVGEQYF. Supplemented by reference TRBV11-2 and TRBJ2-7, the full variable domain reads EAGVAQSPRYKIIEKRQSVAFWCNPISGHATLYWYQQILGQGPKLLIQFQNNGVVDDSQLPKDRFSAERLKGVDSTLKIQPAKLEDSAVYLCASSLNSQGVGEQYFGPGTRLTVT.

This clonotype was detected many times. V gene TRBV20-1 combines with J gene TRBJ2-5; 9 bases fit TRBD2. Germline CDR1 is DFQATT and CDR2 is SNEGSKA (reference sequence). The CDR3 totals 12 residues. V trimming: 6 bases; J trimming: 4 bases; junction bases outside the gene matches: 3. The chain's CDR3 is CSARTSVETQYF. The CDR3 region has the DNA TGCAGTGCACGGACTAGCGTAGAGACCCAGTACTTC.

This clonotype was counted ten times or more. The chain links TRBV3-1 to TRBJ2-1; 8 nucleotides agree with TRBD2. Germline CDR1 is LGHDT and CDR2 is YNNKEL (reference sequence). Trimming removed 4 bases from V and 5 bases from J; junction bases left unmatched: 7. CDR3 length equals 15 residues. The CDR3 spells CASSRGAGVDNEQFF. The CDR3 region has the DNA TGTGCCAGCAGCCGGGGAGCGGGAGTGGACAATGAGCAGTTCTTC.

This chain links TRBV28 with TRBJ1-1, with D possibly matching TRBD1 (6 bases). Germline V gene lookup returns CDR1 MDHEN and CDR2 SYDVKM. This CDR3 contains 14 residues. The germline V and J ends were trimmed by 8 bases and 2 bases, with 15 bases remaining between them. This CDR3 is CASQIGQINTEAFF. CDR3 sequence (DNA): TGTGCCAGCCAAATCGGACAGATCAACACTGAAGCTTTCTTT.

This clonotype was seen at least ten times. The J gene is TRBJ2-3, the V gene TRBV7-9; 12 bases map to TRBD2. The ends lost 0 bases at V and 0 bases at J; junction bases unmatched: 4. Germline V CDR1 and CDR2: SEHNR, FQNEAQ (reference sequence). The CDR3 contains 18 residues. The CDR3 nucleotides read TGTGCCAGCAGCTTAGCACTAGCGGGGGGTACTAGCACAGATACGCAGTATTTT. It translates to CASSLALAGGTSTDTQYF.

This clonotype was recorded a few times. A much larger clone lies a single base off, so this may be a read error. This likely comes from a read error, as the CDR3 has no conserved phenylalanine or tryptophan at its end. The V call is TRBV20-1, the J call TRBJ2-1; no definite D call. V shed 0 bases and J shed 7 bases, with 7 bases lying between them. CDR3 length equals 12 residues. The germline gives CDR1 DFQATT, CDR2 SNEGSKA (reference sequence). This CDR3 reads CSARDQRNEQFL. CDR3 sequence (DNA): TGCAGTGCTAGAGATCAGCGTAATGAGCAGTTCCTC.

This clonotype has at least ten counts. CDR3 residues: CASSLGRNSYEQYF. In nucleotides, the CDR3 is TGCGCCAGCAGCTTGGGAAGAAACTCCTACGAGCAGTACTTC. The chain employs TRBV5-1 and TRBJ2-7, with D uncertain. Germline V lookup: CDR1 SGHRS, CDR2 YFSETQ. Trimming stripped 0 bases from V and 0 bases from J, with 7 bases between. CDR3 length: 14 amino acids.

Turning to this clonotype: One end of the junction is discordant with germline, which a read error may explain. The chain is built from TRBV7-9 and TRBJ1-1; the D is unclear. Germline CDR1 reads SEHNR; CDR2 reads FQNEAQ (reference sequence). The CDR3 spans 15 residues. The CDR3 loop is CASSGFRQPHTEAFF. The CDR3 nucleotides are TGTGCTAGCAGCGGCTTTAGGCAGCCCCACACTGAAGCTTTCTTT. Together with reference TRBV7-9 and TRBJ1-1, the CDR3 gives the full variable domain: DTGVSQNPRHKITKRGQNVTFRCDPISEHNRLYWYRQTLGQGPEFLTYFQNEAQLEKSRLLSDRFSAERPKGSFSTLEIQRTEQGDSAMYLCASSGFRQPHTEAFFGQGTRLTVV.

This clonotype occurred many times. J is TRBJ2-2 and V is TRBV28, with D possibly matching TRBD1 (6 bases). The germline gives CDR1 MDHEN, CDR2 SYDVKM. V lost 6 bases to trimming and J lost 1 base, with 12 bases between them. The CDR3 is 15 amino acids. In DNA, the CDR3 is TGTGCCAGCAGACCAGGGGATTTGAACACCGGGGAGCTGTTTTTT. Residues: CASRPGDLNTGELFF.

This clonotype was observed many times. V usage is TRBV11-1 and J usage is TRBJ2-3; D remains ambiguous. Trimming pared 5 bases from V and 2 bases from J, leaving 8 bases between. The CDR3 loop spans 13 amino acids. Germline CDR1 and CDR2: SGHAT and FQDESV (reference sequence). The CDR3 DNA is TGTGCCAGCAGCGGGTTCTCCACAGATACGCAGTATTTT. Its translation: CASSGFSTDTQYF.

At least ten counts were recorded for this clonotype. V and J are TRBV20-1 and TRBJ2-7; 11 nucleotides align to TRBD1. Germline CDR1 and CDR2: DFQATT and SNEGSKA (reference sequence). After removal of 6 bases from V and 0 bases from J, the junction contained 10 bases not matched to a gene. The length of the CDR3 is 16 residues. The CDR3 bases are TGCAGTGCGCAAAAGGACAGGGGGCCGTCCTCCTACGAGCAGTACTTC. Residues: CSAQKDRGPSSYEQYF.

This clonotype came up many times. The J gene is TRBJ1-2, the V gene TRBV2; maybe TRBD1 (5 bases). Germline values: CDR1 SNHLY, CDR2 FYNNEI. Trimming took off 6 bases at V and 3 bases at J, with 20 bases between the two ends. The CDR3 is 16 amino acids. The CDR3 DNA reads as TGTGCCAGCAGGAAACCCGGACGGGGACCGGACTATGGCTACACCTTC. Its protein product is CASRKPGRGPDYGYTF.

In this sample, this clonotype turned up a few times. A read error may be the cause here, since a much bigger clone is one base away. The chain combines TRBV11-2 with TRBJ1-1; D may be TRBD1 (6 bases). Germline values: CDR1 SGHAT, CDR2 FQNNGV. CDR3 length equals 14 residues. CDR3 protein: CASSFGGPNIEAFF. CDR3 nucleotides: TGTGCCAGCAGCTTTGGGGGCCCGAACATTGAAGCTTTCTTT.

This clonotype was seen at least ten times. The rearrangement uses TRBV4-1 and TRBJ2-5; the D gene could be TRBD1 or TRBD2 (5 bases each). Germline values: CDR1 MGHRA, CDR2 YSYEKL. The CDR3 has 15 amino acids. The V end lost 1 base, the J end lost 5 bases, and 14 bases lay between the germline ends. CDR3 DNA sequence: TGCGCCAGCAGCCAAGCGATCAAAGAGGGGGAGACCCAGTACTTC. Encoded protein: CASSQAIKEGETQYF.

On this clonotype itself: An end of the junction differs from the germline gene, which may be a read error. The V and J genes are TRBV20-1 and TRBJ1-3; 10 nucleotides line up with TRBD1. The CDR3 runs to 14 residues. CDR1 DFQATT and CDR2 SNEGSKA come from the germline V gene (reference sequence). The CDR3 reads CSATGTGAVNAIYF. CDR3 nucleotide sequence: TGCAGTGCAACCGGGACAGGGGCTGTAAACGCCATATATTTT.

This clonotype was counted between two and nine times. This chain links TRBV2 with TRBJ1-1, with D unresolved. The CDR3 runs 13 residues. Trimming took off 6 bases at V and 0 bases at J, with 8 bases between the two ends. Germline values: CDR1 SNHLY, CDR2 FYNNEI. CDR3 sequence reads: CASREQMNTEAFF. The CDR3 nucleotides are TGTGCCAGCAGGGAGCAGATGAACACTGAAGCTTTCTTT.

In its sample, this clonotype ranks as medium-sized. In DNA form, the CDR3 reads TGTGCCAGCAGCCTGGGACTCCTCACAGATACGCAGTATTTT. This translates into CASSLGLLTDTQYF. This chain joins TRBV7-2 and TRBJ2-3; TRBD2 is a possible D gene (6 bases). CDR1 is SGHTA, CDR2 FQGNSA, per germline. With 5 bases removed from V and 2 bases from J, the gap between germline ends came to 11 bases. The CDR3 is 14 amino acids.

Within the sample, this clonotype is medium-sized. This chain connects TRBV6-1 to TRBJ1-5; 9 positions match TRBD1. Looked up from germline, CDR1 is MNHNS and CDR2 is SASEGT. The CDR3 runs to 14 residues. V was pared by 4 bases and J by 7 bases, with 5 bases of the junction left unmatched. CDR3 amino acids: CASSVGTGRQPQHF. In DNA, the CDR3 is TGTGCCAGCAGTGTTGGGACAGGGCGGCAGCCCCAGCATTTT.

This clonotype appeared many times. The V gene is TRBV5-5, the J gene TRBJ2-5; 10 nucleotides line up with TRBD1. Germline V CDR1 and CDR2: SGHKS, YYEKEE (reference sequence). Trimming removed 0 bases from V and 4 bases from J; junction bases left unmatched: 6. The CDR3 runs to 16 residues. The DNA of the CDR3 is TGTGCCAGCAGCTTGGTCCCGGGACAGGGGACAGAGACCCAGTACTTC. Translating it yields CASSLVPGQGTETQYF.